The TCR beta chain described here comes from a study of cytomegalovirus exposure and HLA in healthy donors. A multiplex PCR was run with 60 Vbeta primers and 13 Jbeta primers. Measured with immunoSEQ multiplex PCR; TCRdb has only the in-frame clones, and not every one. The table lists just under 90,000 clones. V lost 2 bases, J lost 3 bases, and 16 bases lay in between. The CDR3 has 17 residues. Germline V gene lookup returns CDR1 MGHRA and CDR2 YSYEKL. Input material: PBMCs. The chain is built from TRBV4-1 and TRBJ2-2; TRBD2 is a possible D gene (9 bases). This sequence was found in a girl aged 5 to 17 in good health and CMV-seropositive. The DNA of the CDR3 is TGCGCCAGCAGCCAACAGGGGGCGGGGGGGGACACCGGGGAGCTGTTTTTT. It is translated as CASSQQGAGGDTGELFF.